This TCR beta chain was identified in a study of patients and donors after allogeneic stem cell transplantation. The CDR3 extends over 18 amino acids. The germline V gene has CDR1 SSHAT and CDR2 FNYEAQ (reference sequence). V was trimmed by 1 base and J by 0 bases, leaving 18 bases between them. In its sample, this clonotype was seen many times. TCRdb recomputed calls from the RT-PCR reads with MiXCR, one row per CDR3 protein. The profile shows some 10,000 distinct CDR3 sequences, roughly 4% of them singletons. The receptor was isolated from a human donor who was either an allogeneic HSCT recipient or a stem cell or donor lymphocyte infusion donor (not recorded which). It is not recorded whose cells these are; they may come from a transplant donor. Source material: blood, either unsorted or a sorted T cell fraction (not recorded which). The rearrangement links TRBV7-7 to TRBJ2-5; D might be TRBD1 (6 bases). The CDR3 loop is CASSLDPPRGGYQETQYF. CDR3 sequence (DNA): TGTGCCAGCAGCTTAGACCCACCCAGGGGCGGGTACCAAGAGACCCAGTACTTC.